The 20 T cell receptor beta chains given below trace back to one sample, sequenced in a study of shared clonotypes between healthy human individuals. Only in-frame clones appear in the TCRdb table, and some are missing; sequencing was by immunoSEQ multiplex PCR. The table lists about 2.1 million clones, just under 95% of them singletons. CD8 cells classed as naive were CD45RO-negative and positively selected for CCR7, excluding terminally differentiated effector memory CD45RA+ cells. Sequencing was done on a sample of naive CD8+ T cells from PBMCs. These receptors were obtained from a man aged 18 to 29 in good health. Some clones in this sample may be carry-over from other donors' samples.

This chain joins TRBV27 and TRBJ2-1; 11 nucleotides align to TRBD2. This CDR3 has 15 residues. Germline assignment: CDR1 MNHEY and CDR2 SMNVEV (reference sequence). J was trimmed by 5 bases and V by 5 bases; bases with no gene match: 5. The CDR3 region has the DNA TGTGCCAGCAGTACGACGGGACTAGCGGACAATGAGCAGTTCTTC. It specifies CASSTTGLADNEQFF.

The genes are TRBV27 and TRBJ1-4; D gene uncertain. The germline gives CDR1 MNHEY, CDR2 SMNVEV (reference sequence). Deletions cut 1 base from V and 8 bases from J, with 17 bases between. The CDR3 is 16 amino acids. CDR3 nucleotide sequence: TGTGCCAGCAGTTTATTGGCCCTTCGGGGTCCCGAAAAACTGTTTTTT. Translation gives CASSLLALRGPEKLFF.

Worth noting for this clone: The sample holds other DNA sequences that translate to the same CDR3. The V gene is TRBV7-3, the J gene TRBJ1-1; D not resolved. The germline gives CDR1 SGHTA, CDR2 FQGTGA. This CDR3 is 15 amino acids long. Trimming cost V 0 bases and J 0 bases, with 8 bases left between them. In nucleotides, the CDR3 is TGTGCCAGCAGCTTAACCCCGGGGTTGAACACTGAAGCTTTCTTT. Protein sequence: CASSLTPGLNTEAFF.

The V gene is TRBV15, the J gene TRBJ1-6; the D gene is possibly TRBD1 (5 bases). Trimming shortened V by 1 base and J by 5 bases, and 12 bases separated the two germline ends. The V gene's germline CDR1 is LNHNV and CDR2 YYDKDF (reference sequence). This CDR3 has 16 amino acids. The CDR3 reads CATSRVRDGNNSPLHF. CDR3 in DNA: TGTGCCACCAGCAGAGTCCGGGACGGCAATAATTCACCCCTCCACTTT.

V gene TRBV27 combines with J gene TRBJ1-2; D is possibly TRBD1 (5 bases). The ends were cut back, 1 base at V and 6 bases at J, with 18 bases in the middle. CDR3 size: 16 residues. CDR1 is MNHEY and CDR2 is SMNVEV in the germline V gene (reference sequence). CDR3 nucleotide sequence: TGTGCCAGCAGTTTATTAGGGGACGGACCCTCCGATGGCTACACCTTC. Translated, it gives CASSLLGDGPSDGYTF.

This rearrangement joins TRBV5-1 to TRBJ2-1, with D perhaps TRBD2 (5 bases). The CDR3 runs to 16 residues. The ends were cut back, 0 bases at V and 3 bases at J, with 13 bases in the middle. In germline, CDR1 is SGHRS, CDR2 YFSETQ. CDR3 sequence reads: CASSLVYEGIYNEQFF. CDR3 DNA sequence: TGCGCCAGCAGCTTGGTGTACGAGGGAATCTACAATGAGCAGTTCTTC. Full variable domain (rest looked up from reference TRBV5-1 and TRBJ2-1): KAGVTQTPRYLIKTRGQQVTLSCSPISGHRSVSWYQQTPGQGLQFLFEYFSETQRNKGNFPGRFSGRQFSNSRSEMNVSTLELGDSALYLCASSLVYEGIYNEQFFGPGTRLTVL.

The chain recombines TRBV29-1 with TRBJ2-5; D is perhaps TRBD1 (6 bases). Near its end, the DNA agrees better with TRBJ2-7, so the J call may be wrong. The CDR3 has 14 residues. Germline CDR1 reads SQVTM; CDR2 reads ANQGSEA. This CDR3 is CSVRPYTGSYEQYF. The DNA for the CDR3 is TGCAGCGTTCGCCCCTATACAGGGTCCTACGAGCAGTACTTC.

The V gene is TRBV15, the J gene TRBJ2-2; D gene ambiguous. Germline CDR1 and CDR2: LNHNV and YYDKDF (reference sequence). V lost 11 bases and J 6 bases, leaving 16 bases between the germline ends. CDR3 size: 13 residues. For the CDR3, the DNA is TGTGCCGCCTCCCCTGGCGAATCCGGGGAGCTGTTTTTT. Amino acids: CAASPGESGELFF. Together with reference TRBV15 and TRBJ2-2, the CDR3 gives the full variable domain: DAMVIQNPRYQVTQFGKPVTLSCSQTLNHNVMYWYQQKSSQAPKLLFHYYDKDFNNEADTPDNFQSRRPNTSFCFLDIRSPGLGDTAMYLCAASPGESGELFFGEGSRLTVL.

In the case of this clone: The same CDR3 also results from other DNA sequences found in this sample. The V gene is TRBV9, the J gene TRBJ2-1; 11 nucleotides agree with TRBD2. Germline CDR1 SGDLS, CDR2 YYNGEE. Trimming cost V 0 bases and J 3 bases; bases outside gene matches: 2. The CDR3 totals 16 residues. In DNA form, the CDR3 reads TGTGCCAGCAGCGTAGACGGGACTAGCGGCTACAATGAGCAGTTCTTC. Protein: CASSVDGTSGYNEQFF.

The chain uses TRBV6-6 and TRBJ1-1; D is possibly TRBD1 (6 bases). Trimming took off 6 bases at V and 10 bases at J, with 9 bases between the two ends. The germline gives CDR1 MNHNY, CDR2 SVGAGI (reference sequence). The CDR3 is 10 amino acids. In DNA form, the CDR3 reads TGTGCCAGCAGAGGGGGAACAGCTTTCTTT. Its translation is CASRGGTAFF.

This chain connects TRBV14 to TRBJ1-1; maybe TRBD1 (6 bases). V was shortened by 3 bases and J by 1 base, with 9 bases between the two germline ends. From germline, CDR1 is SGHDN and CDR2 FVKESK. The CDR3 spans 14 residues. DNA of the CDR3: TGTGCCAGCAGCCATTTAGGGGGGAACACTGAAGCTTTCTTT. It codes for CASSHLGGNTEAFF.

This sequence joins TRBV5-1 and TRBJ2-7, with 7 nucleotides matching TRBD1. The CDR3 loop spans 12 amino acids. CDR1 SGHRS and CDR2 YFSETQ come from the germline V gene. V trimming: 4 bases; J trimming: 6 bases; junction bases outside the gene matches: 4. CDR3 DNA sequence: TGCGCCAGCAGCGAAGGGGGCGCCGAGCAGTACTTC. It specifies CASSEGGAEQYF.

This chain links TRBV9 with TRBJ2-3, with D maybe TRBD2 (6 bases). Germline V gives CDR1 SGDLS, CDR2 YYNGEE. Trimming removed 0 bases from V and 2 bases from J, with 16 bases in between. This CDR3 has 17 amino acids. Here the CDR3 reads CASSVGSSGDITDTQYF. The CDR3 DNA follows: TGTGCCAGCAGCGTAGGATCCTCGGGGGATATCACAGATACGCAGTATTTT. The complete variable domain, with remaining parts taken from reference TRBV9 and TRBJ2-3, reads DSGVTQTPKHLITATGQRVTLRCSPRSGDLSVYWYQQSLDQGLQFLIQYYNGEERAKGNILERFSAQQFPDLHSELNLSSLELGDSALYFCASSVGSSGDITDTQYFGPGTRLTVL.

V and J are TRBV6-1 and TRBJ1-5; D ambiguous. This CDR3 has 16 amino acids. V lost 4 bases and J lost 7, with 20 bases in between. The germline CDR1 and CDR2 sequences are MNHNS and SASEGT. This chain's CDR3 is CASSVSGILEGQPQHF. The CDR3 nucleotides read TGTGCCAGCAGTGTCTCCGGGATCCTCGAAGGGCAGCCCCAGCATTTT.

The chain combines TRBV28 with TRBJ2-1, with 8 bases fitting TRBD2. The CDR3 contains 15 residues. CDR1 is MDHEN, CDR2 SYDVKM, per germline. V dropped 6 bases and J dropped 10; count of bases not matched to a gene: 14. DNA for the CDR3: TGTGCCAGCAGCCCACTTAGCGGGATGGGCGGCGAGCAGTTCTTC. Its translation is CASSPLSGMGGEQFF. The variable domain in full, with the rest retrieved from reference TRBV28 and TRBJ2-1, is DVKVTQSSRYLVKRTGEKVFLECVQDMDHENMFWYRQDPGLGLRLIYFSYDVKMKEKGDIPEGYSVSREKKERFSLILESASTNQTSMYLCASSPLSGMGGEQFFGPGTRLTVL.

The DNA of the CDR3 is TGTGCCAGCAGTCCCTTGGGACAGAACTCCTACGAGCAGTACTTC. This translates into CASSPLGQNSYEQYF. The chain has TRBV6-6 and TRBJ2-7, with 7 bases fitting TRBD1. Trimming took 5 bases from V and 0 from J; bases not matched to a gene: 7. Germline CDR1 and CDR2: MNHNY and SVGAGI (reference sequence). The CDR3 has 15 amino acids.

The V call is TRBV7-9, the J call TRBJ1-1, with 8 positions matching TRBD1. The CDR3 totals 15 residues. In germline, CDR1 is SEHNR, CDR2 FQNEAQ (reference sequence). The V segment lost 4 bases and the J segment 3 bases; nucleotides outside the gene matches: 7. The CDR3 DNA sequence: TGTGCCAGCAGCTCCCCGGGACAGGCCCACACTGAAGCTTTCTTT. It specifies CASSSPGQAHTEAFF.

The chain uses TRBV27 and TRBJ2-1; D perhaps matches TRBD1 (5 bases). This CDR3 is 13 amino acids long. Germline V gene data show CDR1 as MNHEY and CDR2 as SMNVEV (reference sequence). Trimming shortened V by 6 bases and J by 7 bases, and 13 bases separated the two germline ends. Here the CDR3 reads CASSLDSFNEQFF. For the CDR3, the DNA is TGTGCCAGCAGCCTTGACAGCTTTAATGAGCAGTTCTTC.

The chain is built from TRBV27 and TRBJ2-7; D may match TRBD1 or TRBD2 (5 bases each). V was trimmed by 6 bases and J by 2 bases, leaving 17 bases between them. The CDR3 length is 15 residues. The germline V gene has CDR1 MNHEY and CDR2 SMNVEV (reference sequence). The CDR3 loop reads CASSRGVSRTYEQYF. The CDR3 DNA follows: TGTGCCAGCAGCCGAGGGGTCTCTAGGACCTACGAGCAGTACTTC.

A remark on this clone: Other nucleotide sequences from this sample produce the same CDR3. V usage is TRBV9 and J usage is TRBJ2-7; TRBD1 might be the D (6 bases). This CDR3 is 15 amino acids long. The V end lost 0 bases, the J end lost 2 bases, and 12 bases lay between the germline ends. The germline V gene has CDR1 SGDLS and CDR2 YYNGEE. CDR3 sequence reads: CASSVASGQTYEQYF. The CDR3 DNA follows: TGTGCCAGCAGCGTAGCTTCAGGACAGACCTACGAGCAGTACTTC. Variable domain in full (rest from reference TRBV9 and TRBJ2-7): DSGVTQTPKHLITATGQRVTLRCSPRSGDLSVYWYQQSLDQGLQFLIQYYNGEERAKGNILERFSAQQFPDLHSELNLSSLELGDSALYFCASSVASGQTYEQYFGPGTRLTVT.